What follows is one T cell receptor beta chain and its context. As originally analysed: Reference gene primer amplification yielded estimated nucleated cell counts. The assay was immunoSEQ multiplex PCR, and TCRdb's table has in-frame clones only and misses some. The V and J calls and the clone size are those of that table, but D and trimming were determined from the DNA. The sample carries about 120,000 clones, about four fifths recorded once. The data belong to a study of blood T cell repertoires in COVID-19. Study-level background: The samples span acute and convalescent COVID-19 from the United States, Italy and Spain. T cells, B-cell-depleted T cells, or PBMCs supplied cDNA or gDNA.

Germline assignment: CDR1 LNHDA and CDR2 SQIVND (reference sequence). Trimming cost V 7 bases and J 1 base, with 17 bases left between them. The CDR3 consists of 16 residues. Sample: peripheral blood. The TCR originated in a man in his sixties with acute or convalescent COVID-19. The chain carries TRBV19 and TRBJ2-1; D possibly corresponds to TRBD1 (6 bases). CDR3 protein: CASTLGRGASYNEQFF. The CDR3 nucleotides are TGTGCCAGTACCTTAGGCAGGGGCGCTTCCTACAATGAGCAGTTCTTC.